The rows below give T cell receptor beta chains drawn from one sample of a study of blood T cell repertoires in COVID-19. The method was immunoSEQ multiplex PCR; TCRdb's version includes in-frame clones alone and lacks a portion of them. The sample has about 120,000 clones, just under 90% seen once. The specimen sequenced was peripheral blood. The receptors shown here come from a woman between 50 and 59 years old with acute or convalescent COVID-19. Both conserved end residues are part of each CDR3. The D gene is left open where the match is weak. Size tells how often a clone was seen (once, few, many) or the class of an expanded clone, and some rows leave it out.

J | size | V | D | CDR3 | DNA
TRBJ2-1 | few | TRBV24-1 | - | CATSDFDRSSYNEQFF | TGTGCCACCAGTGATTTCGACCGGAGCTCCTACAATGAGCAGTTCTTC
TRBJ2-6 | - | TRBV11-1 | TRBD1 | CASSQGDGANVLTF | TGTGCCAGCAGCCAGGGGGACGGGGCCAACGTCCTGACTTTC
TRBJ1-2 | - | TRBV18 | - | CASSPGGGSGYGYTF | TGTGCCAGCTCACCAGGTGGAGGGTCGGGCTATGGCTACACCTTC
TRBJ2-7 | - | TRBV28 | - | CASRALRDTVYEQYF | TGTGCCAGCAGAGCCCTCCGGGACACTGTTTACGAGCAGTACTTC
TRBJ1-5 | few | TRBV7-6 | - | CASSLAPGFNQPQHF | TGTGCCAGCAGCTTAGCGCCAGGGTTCAACCAGCCCCAGCATTTT
TRBJ2-7 | - | TRBV5-6 | TRBD1 | CASSLGGQETYEQYF | TGTGCCAGCAGCTTGGGAGGACAGGAGACCTACGAGCAGTACTTC
TRBJ1-2 | - | TRBV27 | TRBD1 | CASSSDRALYYGYTF | TGTGCCAGCAGTTCCGACAGGGCTCTATACTATGGCTACACCTTC
TRBJ1-6 | - | TRBV18 | - | CASFSPNPSSRAAYNSPLHF | TGTGCCAGCTTTTCCCCGAACCCTTCGTCGAGGGCGGCCTATAATTCACCCCTCCACTTT
TRBJ2-3 | - | TRBV13 | TRBD2 | CASSLGTSGTDTQYF | TGTGCCAGCAGCTTAGGGACTAGCGGAACAGATACGCAGTATTTT
TRBJ2-7 | once | TRBV7-6 | - | CASSSGTPDLPYEQYF | TGTGCCAGCAGCTCCGGGACACCCGACCTTCCCTACGAGCAGTACTTC
TRBJ1-5 | - | TRBV30 | - | CAWSEGVDQPQHF | TGTGCCTGGAGTGAAGGGGTGGATCAGCCCCAGCATTTT
TRBJ1-2 | few | TRBV2 | TRBD1 | CATTGGRYGYTF | TGTGCCACGACAGGGGGCAGGTATGGCTACACCTTC
TRBJ2-5 | once | TRBV19 | TRBD1 | CASSNRGLETQYF | TGTGCCAGTAGCAACAGGGGGCTAGAGACCCAGTACTTC
TRBJ2-1 | - | TRBV9 | TRBD2 | CASSVGGLAGSSYNEQFF | TGTGCCAGCAGCGTAGGAGGACTAGCGGGGAGCTCCTACAATGAGCAGTTCTTC
TRBJ2-2 | - | TRBV5-1 | - | CASSAQTTNTGELFF | TGCGCCAGCAGCGCGCAGACAACGAACACCGGGGAGCTGTTTTTT
TRBJ2-7 | once | TRBV4-2 | - | CASSQELGASEQYF | TGTGCCAGCAGCCAAGAATTAGGGGCATCCGAGCAGTACTTC
TRBJ1-1 | - | TRBV18 | TRBD1 | CASFSGTGSLNTEAFF | TGTGCCAGCTTCTCCGGGACAGGGTCCTTGAACACTGAAGCTTTCTTT
TRBJ1-5 | - | TRBV3-1/TRBV3-2 | - | CASSQTNGGQPQHF | TGTGCCAGCAGCCAAACGAACGGGGGTCAGCCCCAGCATTTT
TRBJ1-2 | - | TRBV28 | - | CASQGRPEGGYTF | TGTGCCAGCCAGGGACGTCCGGAGGGTGGCTACACCTTC
TRBJ1-2 | - | TRBV3-1/TRBV3-2 | - | CASSPSGQPYGYTF | TGTGCCAGCAGCCCTTCAGGGCAGCCTTATGGCTACACCTTC
TRBJ1-3 | - | TRBV18 | - | CASSRDSGNTIYF | TGTGCCAGCTCACGAGACTCTGGAAACACCATATATTTT
TRBJ1-1 | - | TRBV13 | TRBD1 | CASSFGQGNTEAFF | TGTGCCAGCAGCTTTGGACAGGGTAACACTGAAGCTTTCTTT
TRBJ1-5 | - | TRBV2 | - | CASSAREGNQPQHF | TGTGCCAGTAGTGCCAGGGAGGGTAATCAGCCCCAGCATTTT
TRBJ1-1 | - | TRBV6-5 | - | CASIRDNGGTEAFF | TGTGCCAGCATTAGAGACAACGGGGGTACTGAAGCTTTCTTT
TRBJ1-1 | - | TRBV28 | - | CASSPGQNTEAFF | TGTGCCAGCAGTCCGGGACAGAACACTGAAGCTTTCTTT
TRBJ1-5 | once | TRBV9 | - | CASSAGGAGSNQPQHF | TGTGCCAGCAGCGCAGGCGGGGCAGGGAGCAATCAGCCCCAGCATTTT
TRBJ2-5 | - | TRBV7-9 | TRBD2 | CASSLRRLAGWETQYF | TGTGCCAGCAGCCTTCGACGACTAGCGGGTTGGGAGACCCAGTACTTC
TRBJ2-3 | - | TRBV9 | - | CASSAGPGLVIGDTQYF | TGTGCCAGCAGCGCCGGTCCGGGACTCGTAATCGGGGATACGCAGTATTTT
TRBJ2-3 | - | TRBV9 | TRBD2 | CASTKSGGADTQYF | TGTGCCAGCACTAAAAGCGGGGGGGCAGATACGCAGTATTTT
TRBJ2-1 | - | TRBV24-1 | TRBD1 | CATPGQGHNEQFF | TGTGCCACCCCCGGACAGGGCCACAATGAGCAGTTCTTC
TRBJ2-5 | - | TRBV19 | TRBD2 | CASSSWREGAQETQYF | TGTGCCAGTAGTTCTTGGCGGGAGGGGGCCCAAGAGACCCAGTACTTC
TRBJ1-2 | - | TRBV12-3/TRBV12-4 | - | CASSRLGAAGYTF | TGTGCCAGCAGTCGTCTGGGGGCGGCTGGCTACACCTTC
TRBJ1-2 | - | TRBV5-6 | - | CASSKTTNYGYTF | TGTGCCAGCAGCAAGACAACTAACTATGGCTACACCTTC
TRBJ1-2 | - | TRBV6-4 | - | CASIRERTLDANYGYTF | TGTGCCAGCATCCGGGAGAGGACGCTGGACGCTAACTATGGCTACACCTTC
TRBJ2-7 | - | TRBV28 | - | CASSDQREQYF | TGTGCCAGCAGCGATCAGCGCGAGCAGTACTTC
TRBJ1-4 | - | TRBV4-2 | TRBD1 | CASSQETGGGMATNEKLFF | TGTGCCAGCAGCCAAGAGACAGGGGGCGGAATGGCGACTAATGAAAAACTGTTTTTT
TRBJ1-5 | - | TRBV28 | - | CASSPLGGAQHF | TGTGCCAGCAGTCCACTTGGGGGGGCCCAGCATTTT
TRBJ2-7 | - | TRBV7-9 | TRBD2 | CASSLAYSGIFYEQYF | TGTGCCAGCAGCTTAGCGTATAGCGGGATTTTCTACGAGCAGTACTTC
TRBJ2-7 | - | TRBV19 | TRBD1 | CASSAGQGAREQYF | TGTGCCAGTAGTGCAGGACAGGGGGCGCGAGAGCAGTACTTC
TRBJ1-1 | - | TRBV19 | - | CASSMPQPRGKDTEAFF | TGTGCCAGTAGTATGCCTCAACCCCGCGGTAAGGACACTGAAGCTTTCTTT
TRBJ2-1 | - | TRBV7-2 | TRBD1 | CAGSRDRAVDEQFF | TGTGCCGGCAGTAGGGACAGGGCGGTGGATGAGCAGTTCTTC
TRBJ2-3 | - | TRBV7-2 | - | CASSSTAGPTDTQYF | TGTGCCAGCAGCTCAACAGCAGGCCCCACAGATACGCAGTATTTT
TRBJ2-1 | few | TRBV4-1 | TRBD2 | CASSHWTSGNEQFF | TGCGCCAGCAGCCACTGGACTAGCGGGAATGAGCAGTTCTTC
TRBJ2-2 | - | TRBV19 | TRBD1 | CASSPGQGARTGELFF | TGTGCCAGTAGTCCGGGACAGGGGGCGAGGACCGGGGAGCTGTTTTTT
TRBJ1-1 | - | TRBV4-2 | - | CASSQEGTGTEAFF | TGTGCCAGCAGCCAAGAGGGTACAGGGACTGAAGCTTTCTTT
TRBJ1-4 | few | TRBV6-2/TRBV6-3 | TRBD1 | CASSYFYGTGRPTNEKLFF | TGTGCCAGCAGTTACTTTTACGGGACAGGGCGACCAACTAATGAAAAACTGTTTTTT